What follows is one T cell receptor beta chain and its context. Its antigen is still unknown. This CDR3 spans 14 amino acids. Per the germline V gene, CDR1 is SGHNT and CDR2 is YENEEA. The ends lost 5 bases at V and 4 bases at J; junction bases unmatched: 5. This sample was taken from a study of Ad26.COV2.S vaccination and SARS-CoV-2 variants. Overall study results and limits: Those who received the vaccine showed greater spike-specific TCR breadth than those given placebo. Responses of spike-specific T cells (both CD8+ and CD4+) reportedly showed substantial breadth after vaccination.

Sequenced by immunoSEQ multiplex PCR; TCRdb stores in-frame clones only, minus some. Altogether about 350,000 clones are present, roughly nine tenths being singletons, with the ten largest covering under 4%. This chain joins TRBV11-3 and TRBJ1-5; 7 bases are a match to TRBD1. The source was peripheral blood, collected after recovery from COVID-19. This clonotype was sampled from a human donor who had recovered from COVID-19. CDR3 bases: TGTGCCAGCAGCCATGGGACAGCGAATCAGCCCCAGCATTTT. Translated, it gives CASSHGTANQPQHF.